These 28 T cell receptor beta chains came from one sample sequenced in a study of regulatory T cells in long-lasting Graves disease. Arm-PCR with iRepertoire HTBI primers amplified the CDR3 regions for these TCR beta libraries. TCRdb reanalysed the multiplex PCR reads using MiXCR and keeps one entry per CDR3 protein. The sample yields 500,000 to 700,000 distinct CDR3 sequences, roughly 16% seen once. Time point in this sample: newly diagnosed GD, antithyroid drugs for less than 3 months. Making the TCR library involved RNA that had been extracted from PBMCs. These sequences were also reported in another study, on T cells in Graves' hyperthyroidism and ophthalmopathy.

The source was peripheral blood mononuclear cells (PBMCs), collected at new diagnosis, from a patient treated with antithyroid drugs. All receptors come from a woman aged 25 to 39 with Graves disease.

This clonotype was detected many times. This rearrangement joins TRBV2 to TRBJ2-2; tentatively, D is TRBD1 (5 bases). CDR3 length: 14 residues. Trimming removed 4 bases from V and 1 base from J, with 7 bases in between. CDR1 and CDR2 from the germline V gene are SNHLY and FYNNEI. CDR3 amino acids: CASSVQENTGELFF. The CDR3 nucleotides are TGTGCCAGCAGTGTACAGGAGAACACCGGGGAGCTGTTTTTT.

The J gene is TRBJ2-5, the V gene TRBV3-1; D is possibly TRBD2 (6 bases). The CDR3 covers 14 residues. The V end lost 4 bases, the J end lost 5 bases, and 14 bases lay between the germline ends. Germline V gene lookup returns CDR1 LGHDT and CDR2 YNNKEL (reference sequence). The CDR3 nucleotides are TGTGCCAGCAGCCCCTTCGTTGGGGGGGAGACCCAGTACTTC. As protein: CASSPFVGGETQYF.

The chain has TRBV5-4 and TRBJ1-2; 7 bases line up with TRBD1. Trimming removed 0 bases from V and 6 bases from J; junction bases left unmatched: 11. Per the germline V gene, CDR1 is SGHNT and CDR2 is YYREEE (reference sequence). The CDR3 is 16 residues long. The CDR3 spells CASSLDLGTADDGYTF. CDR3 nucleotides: TGTGCCAGCAGCTTGGATTTAGGGACAGCTGATGATGGCTACACCTTC.

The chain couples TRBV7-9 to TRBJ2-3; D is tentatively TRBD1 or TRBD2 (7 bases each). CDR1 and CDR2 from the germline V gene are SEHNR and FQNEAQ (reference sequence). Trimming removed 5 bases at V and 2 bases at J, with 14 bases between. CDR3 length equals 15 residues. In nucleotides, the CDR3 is TGTGCCAGCAGCGTAACAGGGGACTACACAGATACGCAGTATTTT. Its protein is CASSVTGDYTDTQYF.

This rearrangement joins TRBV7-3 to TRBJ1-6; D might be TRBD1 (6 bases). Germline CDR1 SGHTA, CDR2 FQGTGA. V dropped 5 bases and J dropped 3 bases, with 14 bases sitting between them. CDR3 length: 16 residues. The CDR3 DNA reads TGTGCCAGCAGCGACCGACAGGTGTACTATAATTCACCCCTCCACTTT. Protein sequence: CASSDRQVYYNSPLHF.

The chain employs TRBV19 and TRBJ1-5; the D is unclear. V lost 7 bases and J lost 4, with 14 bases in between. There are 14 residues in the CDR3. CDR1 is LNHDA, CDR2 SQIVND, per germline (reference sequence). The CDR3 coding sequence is TGTGCCAGTACAGAAGTAGGAAGAAATCAGCCCCAGCATTTT. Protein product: CASTEVGRNQPQHF. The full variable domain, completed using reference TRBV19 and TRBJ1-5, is DGGITQSPKYLFRKEGQNVTLSCEQNLNHDAMYWYRQDPGQGLRLIYYSQIVNDFQKGDIAEGYSVSREKKESFPLTVTSAQKNPTAFYLCASTEVGRNQPQHFGDGTRLSIL.

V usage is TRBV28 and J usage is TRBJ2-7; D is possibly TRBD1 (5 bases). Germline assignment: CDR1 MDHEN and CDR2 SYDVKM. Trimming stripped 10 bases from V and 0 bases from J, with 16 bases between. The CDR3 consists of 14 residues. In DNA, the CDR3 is TGTGCCACCCTAATACAGGCCTACTCCTACGAGCAGTACTTC. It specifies CATLIQAYSYEQYF.

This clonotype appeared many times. CDR3 residues: CASSDIGNEQFF. CDR3 DNA: TGTGCCAGCAGCGATATCGGGAATGAGCAGTTCTTC. V is TRBV7-9 and J is TRBJ2-1; D unresolved. The CDR3 contains 12 residues. The germline gives CDR1 SEHNR, CDR2 FQNEAQ (reference sequence). V dropped 5 bases and J dropped 7 bases, with 9 bases sitting between them.

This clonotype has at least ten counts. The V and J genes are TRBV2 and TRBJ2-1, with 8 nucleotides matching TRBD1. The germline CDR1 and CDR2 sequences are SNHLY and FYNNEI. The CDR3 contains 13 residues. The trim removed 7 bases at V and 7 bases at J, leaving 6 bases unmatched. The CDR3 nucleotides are TGTGCCAGCACCACGGACAGGGAGAATGAGCAGTTCTTC. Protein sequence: CASTTDRENEQFF.

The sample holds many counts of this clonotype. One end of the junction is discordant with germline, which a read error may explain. The CDR3 here is CASSLGQGPYGYTF. The CDR3 DNA sequence: TGTGCCAGCTCCTTAGGACAGGGACCTTATGGCTACACCTTC. The J gene is TRBJ1-2, the V gene TRBV5-1, with 8 nucleotides matching TRBD1. The CDR3 sequence is 14 residues long. Germline V gene sequence: CDR1 SGHRS, CDR2 YFSETQ.

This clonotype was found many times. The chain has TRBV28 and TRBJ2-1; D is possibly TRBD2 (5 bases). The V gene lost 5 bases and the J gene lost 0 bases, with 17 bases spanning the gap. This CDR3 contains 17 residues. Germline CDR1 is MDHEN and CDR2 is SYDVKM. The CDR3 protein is CASSPFSRGISYNEQFF. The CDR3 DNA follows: TGTGCCAGCAGTCCCTTCTCACGAGGGATCTCCTACAATGAGCAGTTCTTC.

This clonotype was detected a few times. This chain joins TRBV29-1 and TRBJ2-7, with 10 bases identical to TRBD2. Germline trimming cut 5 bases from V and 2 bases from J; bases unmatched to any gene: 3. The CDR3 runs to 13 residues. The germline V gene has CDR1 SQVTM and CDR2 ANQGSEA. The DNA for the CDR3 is TGCAGCGTTACTAGCGGGATTGCCTACGAGCAGTACTTC. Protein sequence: CSVTSGIAYEQYF.

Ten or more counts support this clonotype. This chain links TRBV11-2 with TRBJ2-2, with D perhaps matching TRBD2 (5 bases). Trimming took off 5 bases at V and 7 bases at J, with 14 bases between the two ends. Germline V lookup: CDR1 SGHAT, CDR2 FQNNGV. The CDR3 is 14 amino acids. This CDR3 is CASSVRPEGGELFF. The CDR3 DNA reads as TGTGCCAGCAGCGTCCGTCCCGAGGGCGGGGAGCTGTTTTTT.

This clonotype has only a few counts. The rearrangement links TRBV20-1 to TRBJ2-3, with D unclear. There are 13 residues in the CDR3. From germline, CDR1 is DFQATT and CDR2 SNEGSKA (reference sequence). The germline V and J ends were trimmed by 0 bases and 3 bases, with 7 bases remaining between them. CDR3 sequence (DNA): TGCAGTGCTAGAGAAATCGGAACAGATACGCAGTATTTT. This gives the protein CSAREIGTDTQYF.

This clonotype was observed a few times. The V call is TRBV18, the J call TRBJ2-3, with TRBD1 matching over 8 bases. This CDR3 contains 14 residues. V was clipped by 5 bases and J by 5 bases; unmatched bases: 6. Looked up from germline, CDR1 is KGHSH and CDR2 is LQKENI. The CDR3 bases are TGTGCCAGCTCATCCGGGACAGGTATAGATACGCAGTATTTT. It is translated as CASSSGTGIDTQYF.

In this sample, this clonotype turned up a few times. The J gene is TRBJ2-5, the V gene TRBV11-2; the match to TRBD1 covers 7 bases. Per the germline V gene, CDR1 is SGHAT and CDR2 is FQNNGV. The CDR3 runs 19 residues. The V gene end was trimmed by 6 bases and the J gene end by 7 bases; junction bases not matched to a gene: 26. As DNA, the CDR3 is TGTGCCAGCAGTTCCACCCTCCCGGAGGAAGGACAGGCTGGACTGACCCAGTACTTC. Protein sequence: CASSSTLPEEGQAGLTQYF.

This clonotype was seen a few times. CDR3 sequence reads: CASSLGTSGYTQYF. Here the CDR3 DNA reads TGTGCCAGCAGCTTGGGAACTAGCGGGTATACGCAGTATTTT. The chain employs TRBV7-9 and TRBJ2-3; TRBD2 aligns across 9 bases. V lost 3 bases, J lost 7 bases, and 5 bases stayed unmatched. The germline V gene has CDR1 SEHNR and CDR2 FQNEAQ (reference sequence). The CDR3 consists of 14 residues.

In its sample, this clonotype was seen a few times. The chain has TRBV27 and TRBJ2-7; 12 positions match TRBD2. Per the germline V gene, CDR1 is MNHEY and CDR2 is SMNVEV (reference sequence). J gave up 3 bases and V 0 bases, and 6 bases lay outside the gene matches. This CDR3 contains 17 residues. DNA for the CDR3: TGTGCCAGCAGTTTATCCGCGACTAGCGGGAGTCTCTACGAGCAGTACTTC. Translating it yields CASSLSATSGSLYEQYF.

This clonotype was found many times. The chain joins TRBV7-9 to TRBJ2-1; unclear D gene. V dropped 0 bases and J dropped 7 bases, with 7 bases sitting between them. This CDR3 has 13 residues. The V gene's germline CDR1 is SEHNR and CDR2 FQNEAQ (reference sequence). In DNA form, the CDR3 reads TGTGCCAGCAGCTTAGCGCGCCCAAATGAGCAGTTCTTC. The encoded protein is CASSLARPNEQFF.

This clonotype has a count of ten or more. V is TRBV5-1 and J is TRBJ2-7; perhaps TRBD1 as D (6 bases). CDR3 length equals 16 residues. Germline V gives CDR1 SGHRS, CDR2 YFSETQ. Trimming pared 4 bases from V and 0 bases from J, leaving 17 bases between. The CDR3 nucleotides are TGCGCCAGCAGCCCACAATCGACAGGCAGCTCCTACGAGCAGTACTTC. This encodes CASSPQSTGSSYEQYF.

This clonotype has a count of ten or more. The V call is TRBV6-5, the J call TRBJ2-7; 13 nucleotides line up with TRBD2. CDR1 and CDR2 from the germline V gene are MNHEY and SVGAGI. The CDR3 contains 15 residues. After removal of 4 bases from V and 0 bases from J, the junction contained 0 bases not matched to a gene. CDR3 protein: CASSWTSGSSYEQYF. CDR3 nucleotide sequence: TGTGCCAGCAGTTGGACTAGCGGGAGCTCCTACGAGCAGTACTTC.

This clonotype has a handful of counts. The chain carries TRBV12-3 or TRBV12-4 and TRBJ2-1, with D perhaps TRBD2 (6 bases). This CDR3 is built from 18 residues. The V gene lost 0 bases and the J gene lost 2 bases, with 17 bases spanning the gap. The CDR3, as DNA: TGTGCCAGCAGTTTAGCTTCCCAACGGCCGGGAGCCTACAATGAGCAGTTCTTC. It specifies CASSLASQRPGAYNEQFF.

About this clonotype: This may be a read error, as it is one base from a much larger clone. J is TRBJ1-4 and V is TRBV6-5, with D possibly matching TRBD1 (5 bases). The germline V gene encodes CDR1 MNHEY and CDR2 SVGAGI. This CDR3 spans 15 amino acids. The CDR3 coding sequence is TGTGCCTGCAGCCCTCCGGGACTGACTAATGAAAAACTGTTTTTT. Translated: CACSPPGLTNEKLFF.

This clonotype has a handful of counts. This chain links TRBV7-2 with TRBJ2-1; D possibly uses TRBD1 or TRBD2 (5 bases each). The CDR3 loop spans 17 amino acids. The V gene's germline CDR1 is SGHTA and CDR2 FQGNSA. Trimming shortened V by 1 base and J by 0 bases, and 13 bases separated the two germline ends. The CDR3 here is CASSLVSGPSSYNEQFF. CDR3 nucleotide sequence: TGTGCCAGCAGCTTAGTGTCGGGGCCGAGCTCCTACAATGAGCAGTTCTTC.

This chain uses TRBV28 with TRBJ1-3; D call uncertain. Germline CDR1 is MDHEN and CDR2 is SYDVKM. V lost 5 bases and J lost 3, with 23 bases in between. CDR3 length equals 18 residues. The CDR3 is CASSLHVQLVGLGNTIYF. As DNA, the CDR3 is TGTGCCAGCAGTCTCCATGTCCAACTCGTGGGCCTTGGAAACACCATATATTTT. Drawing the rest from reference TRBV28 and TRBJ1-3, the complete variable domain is DVKVTQSSRYLVKRTGEKVFLECVQDMDHENMFWYRQDPGLGLRLIYFSYDVKMKEKGDIPEGYSVSREKKERFSLILESASTNQTSMYLCASSLHVQLVGLGNTIYFGEGSWLTVV.

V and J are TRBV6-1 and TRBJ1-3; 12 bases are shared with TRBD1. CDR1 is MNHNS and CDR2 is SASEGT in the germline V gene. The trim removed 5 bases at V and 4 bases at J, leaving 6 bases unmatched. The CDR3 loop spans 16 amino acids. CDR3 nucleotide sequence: TGTGCCAGCAGTCGTCCGGGACAGGGGGCCGGAAACACCATATATTTT. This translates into CASSRPGQGAGNTIYF.

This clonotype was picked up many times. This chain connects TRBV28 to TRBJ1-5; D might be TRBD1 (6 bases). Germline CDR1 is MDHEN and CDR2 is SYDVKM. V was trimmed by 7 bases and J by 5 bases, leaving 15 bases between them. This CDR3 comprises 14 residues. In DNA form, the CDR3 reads TGTGCCAGCATTGTCGGGGGGCTCCATCAGCCCCAGCATTTT. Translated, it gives CASIVGGLHQPQHF.

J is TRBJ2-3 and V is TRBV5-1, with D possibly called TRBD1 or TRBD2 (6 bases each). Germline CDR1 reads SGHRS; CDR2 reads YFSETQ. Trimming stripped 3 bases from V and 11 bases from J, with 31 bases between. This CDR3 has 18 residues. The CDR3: CASSWATGTQGGPTLQYF. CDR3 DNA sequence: TGCGCCAGCAGCTGGGCCACTGGGACACAAGGGGGGCCGACTTTGCAGTATTTT.